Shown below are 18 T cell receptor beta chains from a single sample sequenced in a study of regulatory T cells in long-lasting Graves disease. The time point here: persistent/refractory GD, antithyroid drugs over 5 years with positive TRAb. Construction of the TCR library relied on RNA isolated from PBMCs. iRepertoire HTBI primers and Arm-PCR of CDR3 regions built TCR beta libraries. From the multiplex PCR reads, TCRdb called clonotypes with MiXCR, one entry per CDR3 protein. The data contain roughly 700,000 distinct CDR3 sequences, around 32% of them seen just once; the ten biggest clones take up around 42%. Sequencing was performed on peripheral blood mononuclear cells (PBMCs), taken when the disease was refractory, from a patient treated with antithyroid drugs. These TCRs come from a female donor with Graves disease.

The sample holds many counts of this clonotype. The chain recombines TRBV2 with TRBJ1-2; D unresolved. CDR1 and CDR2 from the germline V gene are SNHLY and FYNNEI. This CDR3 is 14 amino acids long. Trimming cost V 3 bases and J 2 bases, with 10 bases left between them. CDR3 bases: TGTGCCAGCAGTGAGGAGTTCTCAAACTATGGCTACACCTTC. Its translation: CASSEEFSNYGYTF.

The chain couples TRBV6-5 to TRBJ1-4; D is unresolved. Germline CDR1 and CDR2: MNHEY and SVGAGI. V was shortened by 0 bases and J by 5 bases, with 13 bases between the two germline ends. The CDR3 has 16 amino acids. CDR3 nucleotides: TGTGCCAGCAGTTACTCATCTACGGCTTACAATGAAAAACTGTTTTTT. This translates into CASSYSSTAYNEKLFF.

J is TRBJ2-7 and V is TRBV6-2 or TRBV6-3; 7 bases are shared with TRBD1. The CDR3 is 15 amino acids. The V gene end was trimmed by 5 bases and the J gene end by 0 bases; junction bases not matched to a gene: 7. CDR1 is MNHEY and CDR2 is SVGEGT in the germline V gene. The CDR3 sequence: CASSPRDRCSYEQYF. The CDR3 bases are TGTGCCAGCAGTCCCCGGGACAGATGCTCCTACGAGCAGTACTTC.

Here the CDR3 DNA reads TGTGCCAGCAGCAGAGGGGACGGCCTCCTTGGAGAGCAGTACTTC. It yields the protein CASSRGDGLLGEQYF. V is TRBV7-9 and J is TRBJ2-7, with D tentatively TRBD1 or TRBD2 (5 bases each). Germline loops: CDR1 SEHNR, CDR2 FQNEAQ (reference sequence). Trimming shortened V by 5 bases and J by 7 bases, and 21 bases separated the two germline ends. The CDR3 covers 15 residues.

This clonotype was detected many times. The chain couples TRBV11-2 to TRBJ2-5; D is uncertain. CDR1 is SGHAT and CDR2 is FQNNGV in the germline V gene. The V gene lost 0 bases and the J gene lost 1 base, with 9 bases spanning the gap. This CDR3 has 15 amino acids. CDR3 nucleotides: TGTGCCAGCAGCTTAGATCCCCACAGCCAAGAGACCCAGTACTTC. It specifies CASSLDPHSQETQYF.

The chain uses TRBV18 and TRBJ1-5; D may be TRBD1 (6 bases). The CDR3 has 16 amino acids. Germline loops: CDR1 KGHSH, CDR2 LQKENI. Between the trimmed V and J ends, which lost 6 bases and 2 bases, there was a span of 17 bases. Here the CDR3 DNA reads TGTGCCAGCTCCCGGGACACGACCCCTGGCAATCAGCCCCAGCATTTT. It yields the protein CASSRDTTPGNQPQHF. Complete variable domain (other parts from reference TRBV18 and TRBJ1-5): NAGVMQNPRHLVRRRGQEARLRCSPMKGHSHVYWYRQLPEEGLKFMVYLQKENIIDESGMPKERFSAEFPKEGPSILRIQQVVRGDSAAYFCASSRDTTPGNQPQHFGDGTRLSIL.

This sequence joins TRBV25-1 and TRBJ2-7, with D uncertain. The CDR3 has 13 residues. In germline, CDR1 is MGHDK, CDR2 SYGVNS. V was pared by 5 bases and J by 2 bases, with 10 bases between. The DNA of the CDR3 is TGTGCCAGCAGTAATGGAGAAGCCTACGAGCAGTACTTC. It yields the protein CASSNGEAYEQYF.

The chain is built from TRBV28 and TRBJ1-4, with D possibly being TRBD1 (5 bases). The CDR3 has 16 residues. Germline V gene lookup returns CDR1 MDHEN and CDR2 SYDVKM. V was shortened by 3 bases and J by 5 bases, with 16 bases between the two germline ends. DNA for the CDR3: TGTGCCAGCAGTTTCAGGATTTGGGGGAAGAATGAAAAACTGTTTTTT. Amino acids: CASSFRIWGKNEKLFF.

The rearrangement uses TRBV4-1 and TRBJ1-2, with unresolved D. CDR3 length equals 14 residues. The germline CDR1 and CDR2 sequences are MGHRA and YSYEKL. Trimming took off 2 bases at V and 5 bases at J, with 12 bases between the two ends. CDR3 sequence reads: CASSQPGKSYGYTF. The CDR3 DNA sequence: TGCGCCAGCAGCCAACCGGGAAAAAGTTATGGCTACACCTTC.

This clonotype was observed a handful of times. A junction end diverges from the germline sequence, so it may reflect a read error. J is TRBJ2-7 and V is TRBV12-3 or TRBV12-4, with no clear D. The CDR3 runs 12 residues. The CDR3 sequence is CASSKRAPTLHF. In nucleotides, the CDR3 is TGTGCCAGCAGTAAACGGGCGCCAACGTTGCACTTC.

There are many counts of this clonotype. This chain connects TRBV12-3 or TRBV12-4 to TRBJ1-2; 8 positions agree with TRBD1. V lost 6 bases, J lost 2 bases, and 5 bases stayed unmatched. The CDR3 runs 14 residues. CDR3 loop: CASRAGGLNYGYTF. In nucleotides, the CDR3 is TGTGCCAGCAGAGCAGGGGGCTTAAACTATGGCTACACCTTC.

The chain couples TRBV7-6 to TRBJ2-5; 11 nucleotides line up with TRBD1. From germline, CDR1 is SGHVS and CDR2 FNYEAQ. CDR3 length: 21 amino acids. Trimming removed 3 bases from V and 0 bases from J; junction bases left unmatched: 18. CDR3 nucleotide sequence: TGTGCCAGCAGCTTCCCCCCCTCCTTAAGGACAGGGGGCGAGTACCAAGAGACCCAGTACTTC. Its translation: CASSFPPSLRTGGEYQETQYF.

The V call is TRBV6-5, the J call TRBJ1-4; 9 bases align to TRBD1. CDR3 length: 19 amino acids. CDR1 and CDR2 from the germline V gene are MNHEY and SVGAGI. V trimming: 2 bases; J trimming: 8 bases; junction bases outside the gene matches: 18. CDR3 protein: CASSYPYVGQGAQVEKLFF. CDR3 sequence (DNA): TGTGCCAGCAGTTACCCATACGTGGGACAGGGAGCCCAAGTAGAAAAACTGTTTTTT.

The CDR3 DNA reads as TGTGCCAGTAACGGCGGAACCACCTATGGCTACACCTTC. Translated, it gives CASNGGTTYGYTF. The rearrangement joins TRBV19 to TRBJ1-2; no clear D gene. Germline V CDR1 and CDR2: LNHDA, SQIVND (reference sequence). With 7 bases removed from V and 4 bases from J, the gap between germline ends came to 13 bases. This CDR3 spans 13 amino acids. Filled out from reference TRBV19 and TRBJ1-2, the complete variable domain reads DGGITQSPKYLFRKEGQNVTLSCEQNLNHDAMYWYRQDPGQGLRLIYYSQIVNDFQKGDIAEGYSVSREKKESFPLTVTSAQKNPTAFYLCASNGGTTYGYTFGSGTRLTVV.

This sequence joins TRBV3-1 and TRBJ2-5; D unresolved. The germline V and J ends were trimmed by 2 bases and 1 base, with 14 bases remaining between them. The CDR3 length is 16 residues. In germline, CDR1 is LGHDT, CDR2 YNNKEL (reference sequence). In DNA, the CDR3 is TGTGCCAGCAGCCAAAACAGAGGAACCAGCCAAGAGACCCAGTACTTC. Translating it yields CASSQNRGTSQETQYF.

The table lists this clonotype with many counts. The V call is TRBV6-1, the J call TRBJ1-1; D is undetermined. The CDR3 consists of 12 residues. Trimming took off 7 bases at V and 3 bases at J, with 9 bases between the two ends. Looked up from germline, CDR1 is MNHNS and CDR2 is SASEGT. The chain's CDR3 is CASTPVDTEAFF. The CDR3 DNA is TGTGCCAGCACTCCCGTAGACACTGAAGCTTTCTTT.

The CDR3 loop reads CASSLDDRAAGYTF. CDR3 in DNA: TGTGCCAGCAGCCTTGACGACAGGGCGGCTGGCTACACCTTC. V and J are TRBV14 and TRBJ1-2; TRBD1 agrees at 7 bases. The V and J ends lost 4 bases and 7 bases, in that order; junction bases with no gene match: 9. Germline lookup yields CDR1 SGHDN and CDR2 FVKESK. This CDR3 spans 14 amino acids.

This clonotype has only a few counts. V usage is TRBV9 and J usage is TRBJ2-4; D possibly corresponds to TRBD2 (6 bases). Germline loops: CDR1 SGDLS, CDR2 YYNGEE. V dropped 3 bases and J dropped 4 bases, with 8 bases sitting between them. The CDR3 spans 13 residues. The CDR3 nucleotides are TGTGCCAGCAGCGGGCGGGGAAAAAACATTCAGTACTTC. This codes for CASSGRGKNIQYF.